This TCR beta chain is from a study of blood T cells in healthy people across ages. General study findings and limits: Diversity estimates from one million T cells were considered underestimates.

This clonotype was observed a handful of times. Its antigen remains unknown. Using a J-beta primer mix together with a sample-barcoded 5' primer, a second PCR was run for roughly 6 to 12 cycles. Each CDR3 protein is one row after TCRdb ran MiXCR on the 5' RACE reads. The data contain 1.4 million to 1.5 million distinct CDR3 sequences, around 39% of them singletons. The CDR3 consists of 15 residues. Germline V gives CDR1 SNHLY, CDR2 FYNNEI. Trimming pared 7 bases from V and 6 bases from J, leaving 20 bases between. The gene calls are TRBV2 and TRBJ2-3; no clear D gene. Sequencing was performed on blood. The clonotype comes from a woman under 30 in good health. CDR3 bases: TGTGCCAGCATTCGCGCTCACCCTCTTCAGGATACGCAGTATTTT. This gives the protein CASIRAHPLQDTQYF.